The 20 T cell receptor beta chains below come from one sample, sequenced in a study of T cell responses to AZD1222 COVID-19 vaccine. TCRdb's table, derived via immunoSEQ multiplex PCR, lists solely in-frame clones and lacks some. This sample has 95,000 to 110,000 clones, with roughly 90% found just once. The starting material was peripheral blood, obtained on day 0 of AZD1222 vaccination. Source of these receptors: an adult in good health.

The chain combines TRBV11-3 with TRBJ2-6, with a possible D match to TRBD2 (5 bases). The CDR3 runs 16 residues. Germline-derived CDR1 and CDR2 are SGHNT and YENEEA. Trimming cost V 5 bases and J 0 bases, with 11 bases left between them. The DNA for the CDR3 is TGTGCCAGCAGCATGGACTCCTTCTCTGGGGCCAACGTCCTGACTTTC. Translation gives CASSMDSFSGANVLTF.

CDR3 loop: CASRPGQGADEQFF. Written as DNA, the CDR3 is TGTGCCAGCAGACCGGGACAGGGGGCAGATGAGCAGTTCTTC. This chain joins TRBV2 and TRBJ2-1, with 12 bases identical to TRBD1. J lost 8 bases, V lost 6 bases, and 5 bases had no gene match. CDR3 length equals 14 residues. Germline values: CDR1 SNHLY, CDR2 FYNNEI.

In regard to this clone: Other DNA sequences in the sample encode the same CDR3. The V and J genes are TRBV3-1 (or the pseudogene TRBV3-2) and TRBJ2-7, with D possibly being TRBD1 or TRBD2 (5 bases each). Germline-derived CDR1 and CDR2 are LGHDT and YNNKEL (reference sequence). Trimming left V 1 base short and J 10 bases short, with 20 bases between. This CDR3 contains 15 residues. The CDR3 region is CASSQGPTGSGEQYF. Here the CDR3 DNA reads TGTGCCAGCAGCCAAGGACCTACAGGTTCCGGGGAACAGTACTTC.

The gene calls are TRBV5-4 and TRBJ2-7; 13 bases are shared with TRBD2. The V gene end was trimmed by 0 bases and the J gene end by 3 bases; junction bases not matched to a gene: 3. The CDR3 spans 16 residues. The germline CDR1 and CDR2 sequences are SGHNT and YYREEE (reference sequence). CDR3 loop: CASSLGRTSGSYEQYF. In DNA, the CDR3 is TGTGCCAGCAGCTTGGGGAGGACTAGCGGGAGCTACGAGCAGTACTTC.

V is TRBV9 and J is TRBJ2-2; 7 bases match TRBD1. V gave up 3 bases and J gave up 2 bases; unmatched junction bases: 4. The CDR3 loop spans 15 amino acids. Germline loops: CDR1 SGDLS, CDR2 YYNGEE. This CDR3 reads CASSGGTENTGELFF. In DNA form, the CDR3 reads TGTGCCAGCAGCGGGGGGACAGAAAACACCGGGGAGCTGTTTTTT.

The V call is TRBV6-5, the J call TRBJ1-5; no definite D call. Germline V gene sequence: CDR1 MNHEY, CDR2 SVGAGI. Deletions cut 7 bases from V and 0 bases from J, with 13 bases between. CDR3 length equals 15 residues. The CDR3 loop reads CASKGREDSNQPQHF. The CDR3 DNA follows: TGTGCCAGCAAGGGAAGAGAGGATAGCAATCAGCCCCAGCATTTT.

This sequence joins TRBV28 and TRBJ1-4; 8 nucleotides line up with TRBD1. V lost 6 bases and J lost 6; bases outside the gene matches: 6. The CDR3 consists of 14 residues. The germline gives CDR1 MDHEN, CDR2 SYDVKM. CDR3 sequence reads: CASSTDRGDEKLFF. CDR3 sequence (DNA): TGTGCCAGCAGCACTGACAGGGGTGATGAAAAACTGTTTTTT.

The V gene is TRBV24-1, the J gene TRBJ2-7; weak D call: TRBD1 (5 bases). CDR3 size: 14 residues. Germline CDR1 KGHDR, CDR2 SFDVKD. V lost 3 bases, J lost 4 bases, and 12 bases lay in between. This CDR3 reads CATSDARTNYEQYF. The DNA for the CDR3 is TGTGCCACCAGTGATGCCCGGACAAATTACGAGCAGTACTTC.

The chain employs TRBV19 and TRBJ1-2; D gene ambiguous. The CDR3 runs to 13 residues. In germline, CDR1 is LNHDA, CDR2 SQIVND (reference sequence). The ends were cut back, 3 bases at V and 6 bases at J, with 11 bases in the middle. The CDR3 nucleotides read TGTGCCAGTAGTATCTCCCGGGAAAATGGCTACACCTTC. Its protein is CASSISRENGYTF.

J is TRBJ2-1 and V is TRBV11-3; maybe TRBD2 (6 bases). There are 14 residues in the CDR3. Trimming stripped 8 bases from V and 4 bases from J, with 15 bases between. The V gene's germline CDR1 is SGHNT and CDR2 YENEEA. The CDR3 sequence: CASHSGPRYNEQFF. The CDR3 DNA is TGTGCCAGCCATAGCGGACCCAGATACAATGAGCAGTTCTTC.

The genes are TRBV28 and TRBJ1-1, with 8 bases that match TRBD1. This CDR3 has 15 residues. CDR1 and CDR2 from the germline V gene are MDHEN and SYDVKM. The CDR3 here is CASGADQGAVTEAFF. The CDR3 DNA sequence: TGTGCGTCGGGCGCCGATCAGGGGGCTGTCACTGAAGCTTTCTTT.

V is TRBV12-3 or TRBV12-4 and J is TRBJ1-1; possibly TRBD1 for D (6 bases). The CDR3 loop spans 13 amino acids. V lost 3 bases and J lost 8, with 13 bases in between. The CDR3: CASSFGGAGEAFF. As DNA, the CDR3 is TGTGCCAGCAGTTTTGGGGGGGCAGGGGAAGCTTTCTTT.

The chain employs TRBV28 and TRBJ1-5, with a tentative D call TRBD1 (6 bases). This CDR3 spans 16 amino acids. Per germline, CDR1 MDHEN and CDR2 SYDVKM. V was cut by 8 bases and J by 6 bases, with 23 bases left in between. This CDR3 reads CASLSVGGGPGQPQHF. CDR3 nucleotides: TGTGCCAGCCTTTCAGTAGGAGGGGGGCCGGGTCAGCCCCAGCATTTT.

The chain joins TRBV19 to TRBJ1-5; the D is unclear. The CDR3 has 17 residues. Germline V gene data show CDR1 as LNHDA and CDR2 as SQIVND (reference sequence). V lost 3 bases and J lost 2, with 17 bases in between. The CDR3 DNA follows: TGTGCCAGTAGTATCCCCAGACAAAGTGCGGGCAATCAGCCCCAGCATTTT. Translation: CASSIPRQSAGNQPQHF.

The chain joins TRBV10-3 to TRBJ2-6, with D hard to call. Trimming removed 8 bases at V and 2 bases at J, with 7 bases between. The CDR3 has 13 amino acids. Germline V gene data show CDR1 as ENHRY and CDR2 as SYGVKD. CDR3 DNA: TGTGCCATCGCTGCTGCTGGGGCCAACGTCCTGACTTTC. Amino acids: CAIAAAGANVLTF.

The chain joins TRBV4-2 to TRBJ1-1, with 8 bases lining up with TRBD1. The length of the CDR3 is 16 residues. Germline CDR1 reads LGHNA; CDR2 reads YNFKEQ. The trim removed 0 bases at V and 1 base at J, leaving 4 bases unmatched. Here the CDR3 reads CASSQDPGTGNTEAFF. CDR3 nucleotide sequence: TGTGCCAGCAGCCAAGATCCCGGGACAGGGAACACTGAAGCTTTCTTT.

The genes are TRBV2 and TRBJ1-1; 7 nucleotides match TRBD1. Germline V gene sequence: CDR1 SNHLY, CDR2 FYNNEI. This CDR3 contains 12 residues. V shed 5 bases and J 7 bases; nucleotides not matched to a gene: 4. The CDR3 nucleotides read TGTGCCAGCAGTCAAGGACAGGTTGAAGCTTTCTTT. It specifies CASSQGQVEAFF.

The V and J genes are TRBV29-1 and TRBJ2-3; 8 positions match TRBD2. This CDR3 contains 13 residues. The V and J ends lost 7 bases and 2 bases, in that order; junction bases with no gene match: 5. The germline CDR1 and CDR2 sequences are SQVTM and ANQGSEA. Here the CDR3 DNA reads TGCAGCGGTTCGGGAGGGCCCACAGATACGCAGTATTTT. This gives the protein CSGSGGPTDTQYF.

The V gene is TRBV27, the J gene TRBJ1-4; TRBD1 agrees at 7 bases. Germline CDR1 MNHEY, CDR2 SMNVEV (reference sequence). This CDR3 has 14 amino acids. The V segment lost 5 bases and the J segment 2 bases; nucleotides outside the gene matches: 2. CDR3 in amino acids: CASSQQGTNEKLFF. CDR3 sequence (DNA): TGTGCCAGCAGTCAACAGGGGACTAATGAAAAACTGTTTTTT.

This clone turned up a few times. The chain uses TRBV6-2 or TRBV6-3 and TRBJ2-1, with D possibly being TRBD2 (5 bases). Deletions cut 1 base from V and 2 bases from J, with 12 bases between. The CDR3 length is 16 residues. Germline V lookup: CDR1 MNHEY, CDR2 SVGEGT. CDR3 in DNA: TGTGCCAGCAGTTACTTGGTGGGAGTCCCCTACAATGAGCAGTTCTTC. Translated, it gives CASSYLVGVPYNEQFF.